The T cell receptor beta chain described here comes from a study of cytomegalovirus exposure and HLA in healthy donors. Study outcomes and limitations: While the bulk of TCR sequences proved rare, some public TCRs turned up in many donors. Later genetic work tied a missense DCLRE1C variant to beta-chain V and J trimming. Researchers reported that a few CMV-associated chains were confirmed in vitro as CMV antigen-specific.

The PCR contained 60 Vbeta and 13 Jbeta primers. Assay used: immunoSEQ multiplex PCR; TCRdb lists only in-frame clones, some missing. The table has 99,000 or so clones, around 75% seen once. Remarks on this clone: Antigen specificity is unknown.

Healthy bone marrow donors made up the donors. The source material was PBMCs. This TCR was recovered from a man between 35 and 55 years old in good health and CMV-seronegative.

The CDR3 nucleotides read TGTGCCAGCAGTGAGCCCCTAGCGGGGGAGGCCGGGGAGCTGTTTTTT. Residues: CASSEPLAGEAGELFF. The gene calls are TRBV25-1 and TRBJ2-2; the match to TRBD2 covers 10 bases. The CDR3 is 16 residues long. The trim removed 3 bases at V and 6 bases at J, leaving 7 bases unmatched. Germline loops: CDR1 MGHDK, CDR2 SYGVNS. Using reference TRBV25-1 and TRBJ2-2 for the parts outside the CDR3, the full variable domain is EADIYQTPRYLVIGTGKKITLECSQTMGHDKMYWYQQDPGMELHLIHYSYGVNSTEKGDLSSESTVSRIRTEHFPLTLESARPSHTSQYLCASSEPLAGEAGELFFGEGSRLTVL.